This T cell receptor beta chain was identified during a study of cytotoxic CD8 clonotypes in ibrutinib-treated CLL. With regard to this clone: Antigen unknown.

Investigators sought sequencing depths of between 1 in 200,000 and 1 in 1 million T cells. Method: immunoSEQ multiplex PCR; TCRdb's copy keeps in-frame clones and lacks some. This table holds nearly 100,000 clones, around 73% found once. Broader study findings: Clonality grew at ibrutinib response; at progression, it decreased back toward baseline. At the start, clonality exceeded age-matched healthy donors and followed circulating CD8+ T-cell counts.

Trimming pared 1 base from V and 4 bases from J, leaving 16 bases between. In germline, CDR1 is MGHRA, CDR2 YSYEKL. There are 16 residues in the CDR3. The sequenced sample was PBMCs, obtained after 12 months of ibrutinib treatment. The rearrangement uses TRBV4-1 and TRBJ2-5; perhaps TRBD2 as D (6 bases). This sequence originates from a human donor with chronic lymphocytic leukemia. CDR3 sequence: CASSQAPGLNRETQYF. The CDR3 DNA follows: TGCGCCAGCAGCCAAGCCCCGGGACTCAACCGAGAGACCCAGTACTTC.